These 2 T cell receptor beta chains share one sample of origin, sequenced in a study of blood T cell repertoires in COVID-19. Assay: immunoSEQ multiplex PCR; the TCRdb copy retains only in-frame clones and omits some. Of 130,000 or so clones detected, roughly 90% appear once; the ten largest clones hold roughly 2.1%. Input material: peripheral blood. The receptors come from a man between 65 and 79 years old with active COVID-19.

The J gene is TRBJ1-1, the V gene TRBV27; 7 bases map to TRBD1. Looked up from germline, CDR1 is MNHEY and CDR2 is SMNVEV (reference sequence). V was pared by 1 base and J by 4 bases, with 0 bases of the junction left unmatched. The CDR3 sequence is 13 residues long. This CDR3 reads CASSLYRGTEAFF. The CDR3 nucleotides are TGTGCCAGCAGTTTATACAGGGGCACTGAAGCTTTCTTT.

The chain recombines TRBV29-1 with TRBJ2-1; 7 nucleotides agree with TRBD2. Unmatched junction bases numbered 2, after V lost 4 bases and J lost 5 bases. Germline V gene lookup returns CDR1 SQVTM and CDR2 ANQGSEA. The CDR3 runs to 12 residues. CDR3: CSVGRGDNEQFF. The CDR3 nucleotides are TGCAGCGTTGGTCGGGGGGACAATGAGCAGTTCTTC.